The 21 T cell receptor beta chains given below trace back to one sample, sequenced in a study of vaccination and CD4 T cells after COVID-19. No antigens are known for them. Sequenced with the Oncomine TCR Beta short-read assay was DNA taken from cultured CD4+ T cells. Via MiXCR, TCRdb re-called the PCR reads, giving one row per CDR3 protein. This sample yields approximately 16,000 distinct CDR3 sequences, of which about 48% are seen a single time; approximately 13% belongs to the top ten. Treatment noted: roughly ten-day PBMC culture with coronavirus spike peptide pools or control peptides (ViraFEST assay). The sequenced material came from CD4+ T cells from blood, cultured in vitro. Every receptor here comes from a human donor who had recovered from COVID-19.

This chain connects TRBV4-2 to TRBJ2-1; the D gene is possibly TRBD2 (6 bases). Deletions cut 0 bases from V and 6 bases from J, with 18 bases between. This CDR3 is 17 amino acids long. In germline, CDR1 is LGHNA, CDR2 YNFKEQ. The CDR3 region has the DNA TGTGCCAGCAGCCAAGATAGCGGCGAAGGAAAACGCAATGAGCAGTTCTTC. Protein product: CASSQDSGEGKRNEQFF.

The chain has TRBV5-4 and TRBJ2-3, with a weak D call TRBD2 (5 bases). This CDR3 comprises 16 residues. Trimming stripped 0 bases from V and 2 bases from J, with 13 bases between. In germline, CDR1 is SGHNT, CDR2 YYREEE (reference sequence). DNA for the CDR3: TGTGCCAGCAGCTTGGAGTTGCGGGTTGACACAGATACGCAGTATTTT. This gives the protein CASSLELRVDTDTQYF.

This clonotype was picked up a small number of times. CDR3 DNA: TGTGCCAGCAGGGTGGGGGGGTCTTACACTGAAGCTTTCTTT. Protein sequence: CASRVGGSYTEAFF. This sequence joins TRBV6-1 and TRBJ1-1; weak D call: TRBD1 (5 bases). This CDR3 region has 14 residues. Trimming took off 6 bases at V and 3 bases at J, with 14 bases between the two ends. Germline V gene sequence: CDR1 MNHNS, CDR2 SASEGT.

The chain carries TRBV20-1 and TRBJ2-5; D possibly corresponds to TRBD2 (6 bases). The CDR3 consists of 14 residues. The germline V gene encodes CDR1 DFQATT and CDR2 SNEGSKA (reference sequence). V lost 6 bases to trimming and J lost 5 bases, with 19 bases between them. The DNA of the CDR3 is TGCAGTGCCAATCGGGCTAGCGTGGAGGAGACCCAGTACTTC. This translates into CSANRASVEETQYF.

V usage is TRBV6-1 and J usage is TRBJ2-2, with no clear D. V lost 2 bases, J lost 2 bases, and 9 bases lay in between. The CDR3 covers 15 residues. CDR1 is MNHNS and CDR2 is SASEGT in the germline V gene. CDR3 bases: TGTGCCAGCAGTGAAATGGCCAGTAACACCGGGGAGCTGTTTTTT. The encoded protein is CASSEMASNTGELFF.

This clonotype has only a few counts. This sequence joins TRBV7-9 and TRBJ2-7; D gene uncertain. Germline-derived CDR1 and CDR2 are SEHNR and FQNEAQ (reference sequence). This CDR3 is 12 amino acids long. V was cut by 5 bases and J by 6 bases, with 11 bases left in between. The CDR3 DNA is TGTGCCAGCAGCGTGGGCAGCCCCGAGCAGTACTTC. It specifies CASSVGSPEQYF.

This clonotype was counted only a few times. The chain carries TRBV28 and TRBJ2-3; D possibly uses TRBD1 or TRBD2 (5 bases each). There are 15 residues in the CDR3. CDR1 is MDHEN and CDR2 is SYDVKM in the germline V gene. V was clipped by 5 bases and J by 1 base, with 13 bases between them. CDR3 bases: TGTGCCAGCAGTCACGGGGCGCTCGGCACAGATACGCAGTATTTT. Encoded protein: CASSHGALGTDTQYF.

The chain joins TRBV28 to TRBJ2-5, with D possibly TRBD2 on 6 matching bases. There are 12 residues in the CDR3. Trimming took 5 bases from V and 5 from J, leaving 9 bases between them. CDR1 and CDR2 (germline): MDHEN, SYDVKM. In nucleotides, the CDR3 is TGTGCCAGCAGTGGCGGGAAGGAGACCCAGTACTTC. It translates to CASSGGKETQYF. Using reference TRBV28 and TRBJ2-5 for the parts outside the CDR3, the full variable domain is DVKVTQSSRYLVKRTGEKVFLECVQDMDHENMFWYRQDPGLGLRLIYFSYDVKMKEKGDIPEGYSVSREKKERFSLILESASTNQTSMYLCASSGGKETQYFGPGTRLLVL.

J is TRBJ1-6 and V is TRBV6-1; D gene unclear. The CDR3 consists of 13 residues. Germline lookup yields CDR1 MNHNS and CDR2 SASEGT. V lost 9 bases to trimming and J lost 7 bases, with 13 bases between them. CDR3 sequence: CASMQALNSPLHF. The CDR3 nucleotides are TGTGCCAGTATGCAGGCGCTAAATTCACCCCTCCACTTT.

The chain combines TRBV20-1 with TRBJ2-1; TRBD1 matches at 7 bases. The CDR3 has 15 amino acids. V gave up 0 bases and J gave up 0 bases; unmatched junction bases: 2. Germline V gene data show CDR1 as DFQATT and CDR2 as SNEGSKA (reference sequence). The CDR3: CSARDPGGSYNEQFF. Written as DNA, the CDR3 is TGCAGTGCTAGAGATCCAGGGGGCTCCTACAATGAGCAGTTCTTC.

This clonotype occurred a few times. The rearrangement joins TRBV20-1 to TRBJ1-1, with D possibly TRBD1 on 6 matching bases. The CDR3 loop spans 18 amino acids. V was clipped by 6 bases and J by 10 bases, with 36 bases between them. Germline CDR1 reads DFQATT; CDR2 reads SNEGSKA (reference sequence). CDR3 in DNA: TGCAGTGCCCGGCTACCGGGACAACCGGCGAAAATGATGGCGGTAGCTTTCTTT. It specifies CSARLPGQPAKMMAVAFF.

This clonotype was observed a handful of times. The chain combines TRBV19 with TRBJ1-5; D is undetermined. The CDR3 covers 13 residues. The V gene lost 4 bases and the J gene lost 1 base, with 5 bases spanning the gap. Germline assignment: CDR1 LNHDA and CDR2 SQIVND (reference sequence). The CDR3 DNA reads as TGTGCCAGTAGTACACAGAGCAATCAGCCCCAGCATTTT. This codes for CASSTQSNQPQHF.

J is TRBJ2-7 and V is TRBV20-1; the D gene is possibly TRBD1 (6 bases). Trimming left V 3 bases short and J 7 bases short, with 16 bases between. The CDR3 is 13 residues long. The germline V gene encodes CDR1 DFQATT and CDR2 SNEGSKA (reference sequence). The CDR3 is CSASTSQGWEQYF. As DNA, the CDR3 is TGCAGTGCTAGTACTTCTCAGGGGTGGGAGCAGTACTTC.

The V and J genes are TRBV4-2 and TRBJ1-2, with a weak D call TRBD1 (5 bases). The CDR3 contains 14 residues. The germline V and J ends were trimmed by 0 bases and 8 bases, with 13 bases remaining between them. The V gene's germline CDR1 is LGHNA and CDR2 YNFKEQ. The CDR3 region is CASSQDGTLGGYTF. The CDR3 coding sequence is TGTGCCAGCAGCCAAGATGGGACTTTAGGGGGCTACACCTTC.

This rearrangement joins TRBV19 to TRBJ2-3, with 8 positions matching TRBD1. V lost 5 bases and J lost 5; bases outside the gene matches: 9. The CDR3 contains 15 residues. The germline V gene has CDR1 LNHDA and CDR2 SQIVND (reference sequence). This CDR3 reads CASSRRGPDGDTQYF. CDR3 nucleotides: TGTGCCAGTAGTCGCAGGGGGCCCGACGGAGATACGCAGTATTTT.

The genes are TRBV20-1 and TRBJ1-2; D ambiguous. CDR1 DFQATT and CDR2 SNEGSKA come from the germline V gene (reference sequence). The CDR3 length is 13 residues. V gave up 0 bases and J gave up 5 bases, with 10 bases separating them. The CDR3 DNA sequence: TGCAGTGCTAGAGAGGCAGGAAGATATGGCTACACCTTC. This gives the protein CSAREAGRYGYTF.

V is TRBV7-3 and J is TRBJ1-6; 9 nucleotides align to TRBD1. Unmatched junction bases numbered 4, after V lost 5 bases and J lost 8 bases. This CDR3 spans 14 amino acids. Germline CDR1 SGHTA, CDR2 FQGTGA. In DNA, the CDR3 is TGTGCCAGCAGCCGCGACAGGGGGGATTCACCCCTCCACTTT. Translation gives CASSRDRGDSPLHF.

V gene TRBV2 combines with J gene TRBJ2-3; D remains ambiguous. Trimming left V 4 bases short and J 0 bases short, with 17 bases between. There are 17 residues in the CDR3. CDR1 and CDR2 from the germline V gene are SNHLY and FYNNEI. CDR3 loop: CASSGHRMAESTDTQYF. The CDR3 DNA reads TGTGCCAGCAGTGGGCACAGAATGGCAGAGAGCACAGATACGCAGTATTTT. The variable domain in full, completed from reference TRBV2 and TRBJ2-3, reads EPEVTQTPSHQVTQMGQEVILRCVPISNHLYFYWYRQILGQKVEFLVSFYNNEISEKSEIFDDQFSVERPDGSNFTLKIRSTKLEDSAMYFCASSGHRMAESTDTQYFGPGTRLTVL.

CDR3 coding DNA: TGTGCCAGCAGCCGCGACGCTAGGTCTGGGTACGAAGCTTTCTTT. Translated: CASSRDARSGYEAFF. V is TRBV6-1 and J is TRBJ1-1; D remains ambiguous. The V gene lost 6 bases and the J gene lost 8 bases, with 22 bases spanning the gap. The CDR3 is made up of 15 amino acids. Germline V lookup: CDR1 MNHNS, CDR2 SASEGT.

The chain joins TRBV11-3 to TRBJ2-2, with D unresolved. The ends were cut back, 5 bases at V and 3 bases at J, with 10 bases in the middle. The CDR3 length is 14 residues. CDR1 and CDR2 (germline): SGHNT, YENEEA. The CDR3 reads CASSLRSDTGELFF. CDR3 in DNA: TGTGCCAGCAGCCTGCGTAGTGACACCGGGGAGCTGTTTTTT.

CDR3 sequence: CSARNTFARDNGSPLHF. The CDR3 DNA reads as TGCAGTGCTAGAAATACCTTCGCCCGGGATAATGGCTCACCCCTCCACTTT. The gene calls are TRBV20-1 and TRBJ1-6; D gene ambiguous. Looked up from germline, CDR1 is DFQATT and CDR2 is SNEGSKA (reference sequence). Trimming cost V 2 bases and J 10 bases, with 24 bases left between them. This CDR3 spans 17 amino acids.